Listed here is a single TCR beta chain. These data originate in a study of shared clonotypes between healthy human individuals. Naive CD8 cells, CD45RO-negative and positively selected for CCR7, excluded terminally differentiated effector memory CD45RA+ cells. The table came from immunoSEQ multiplex PCR; TCRdb's copy has only in-frame clones and leaves some out. The sample shows about 2 million clones, roughly 94% of them seen only once. Sequencing was done on a sample of naive CD8+ T cells sorted from blood. The clonotype comes from a man in his late teens or twenties in good health.

The DNA of the CDR3 is TGTGCCAGCAGCCAAAATAGAGACTTCCCAAAACCGAACACTGAAGCTTTCTTT. It translates to CASSQNRDFPKPNTEAFF. This chain links TRBV4-2 with TRBJ1-1, with D unclear. The ends were cut back, 2 bases at V and 1 base at J, with 20 bases in the middle. Germline CDR1 and CDR2: LGHNA and YNFKEQ. The CDR3 totals 18 residues.